This TCR beta chain was observed in a study of blood T cells in healthy people across ages (dated by TCRdb to between 2014 and 2016). Describing the broader study: Template switching captured roughly one uniquely barcoded TCR beta cDNA molecule per two T cells in model experiments. The study measured age-related changes in TCR beta repertoire diversity using deep sequencing normalized with unique cDNA molecular identifiers. The donors were divided into four age groups: young (average roughly 15 years), middle-aged (about 41), aged (about 56) and long-lived (nearly 85). To avoid experimental bias, donors of different ages were distributed randomly across sequencing lanes. Using the same blood draw, the study looked at two additional independent replicas of 1 million unique cDNA reads for two donors, one aged 18 to 30 and the other aged 80 or older.

Regarding this clonotype: It lacks a known antigen. No base qualities exist here, and no much larger clone lies one base off it.

Receptors were amplified or captured by 5' RACE. TCRdb shows the sequencer as Illumina HiSeq 2500. A second roughly 7 to 11 cycle PCR used a sample-barcoded 5' primer and a J-beta primer mix. A template-switch 5' adaptor carrying 12 random nucleotides introduced a unique molecular identifier onto each TCR beta cDNA molecule. Each sample yielded at least 2.5 million CDR3-containing paired-end reads. The Mint cDNA synthesis kit, primed by a TRBC-specific oligonucleotide, was used to synthesize first-strand cDNA from all RNA. After uracil-DNA glycosylase treatment, a first 18-cycle PCR used universal primers M1SS and BC2_uni_R on all cDNA. Processing in the source paper ran as follows. Normalization of each sample was performed by random selection of 1 million high-quality reads, each carrying a distinct molecular identifier. Instead of being binned into consensus sequences, reads with shared molecular identifiers were discarded. MiTCR, with a Q25 quality threshold and the strictest error-elimination algorithm, was used for CDR3 identification, clonotype clustering and error correction. Lower-bound total TCR beta diversity was estimated with a nonparametric unseen species model using Euler transformation. The public reads were quality trimmed at Q25 with fastp and then assembled into clones with MiXCR by TCRdb, keeping productive beta chains. Here each entry gathers all rows of one CDR3 protein and keeps the most common genes and DNA. TCRdb's processing, not the authors' own work, is the source of the V and J calls. The sample table shows 1.5 million to 2 million distinct CDR3 sequences, and roughly 27% are seen once. The ten biggest clones cover more than 6% of the sample.

For CDR1 and CDR2, the germline V gene lists SGHRS and YFSETQ. V was cut back by 1 base and J by 5 bases, leaving a gap of 15 bases between them. There are 15 amino acids in the CDR3, from cysteine to phenylalanine inclusive. Solely the CDR3 DNA is kept, with 45 bases framed from the first base. Overall study outcomes, separate from this receptor: Estimates of total diversity based on one million sequenced T cells were regarded as lower bounds and as underestimates. As age increased, observed TCR beta diversity per million T cells dropped in a roughly linear way, and a significant reduction was already evident by age about 40. Bulk unsorted PBMC profiling prevented conclusive comparison of naive and antigen-experienced compartments. The long-lived group showed more naive CD4+ T cells, fewer expanded clones and increased TCR diversity than the aged group, suggesting age selection. There was a strong correlation between observed TCR beta diversity and the percentage of naive T cells measured by flow cytometry. Because donor CMV infection status was unknown, age-related changes in expanded clonotypes were potentially confounded.

Donors were a few dozen systemically healthy Caucasian individuals from Russia aged roughly 6 to 90 years. Each donor gave ten milliliters of peripheral blood, collected into EDTA-treated Vacutainer tubes. PBMCs were isolated by Ficoll-Paque density-gradient centrifugation, with at least 6 million obtained per sample. Total RNA, at least 6 micrograms per sample, was extracted from PBMCs with Trizol reagent. Naive CD45RAhigh/CD27high T cell percentages were measured by flow cytometry on a PBMC aliquot from every donor. Source material: blood. The chain employs TRBV5-1 and TRBJ2-5; the D gene cannot be resolved reliably. This clonotype was sampled from a woman younger than 45 in good health. The CDR3 protein sequence reads: CASSLTGASEETQYF. The DNA sequence is TGCGCCAGCAGCTTGACTGGCGCGAGCGAGGAGACCCAGTACTTC. When the CDR3 is completed using the reference TRBV5-1 and TRBJ2-5 genes on either side, the full variable domain is KAGVTQTPRYLIKTRGQQVTLSCSPISGHRSVSWYQQTPGQGLQFLFEYFSETQRNKGNFPGRFSGRQFSNSRSEMNVSTLELGDSALYLCASSLTGASEETQYFGPGTRLLVL.